The 10 T cell receptor beta chains below all came from one sample that was sequenced in a study of T-cell reconstitution after alpha-beta-depleted transplantation in children. A TCRbeta library incorporating unique molecular identifiers was prepared. MiXCR was run by TCRdb on the PCR reads, yielding one entry per CDR3 protein. The table records about 830,000 distinct CDR3 sequences, less than 20% of them present only once. This material consisted of PBMCs, mostly from graft donor cells, taken 360 days after TCRalphabeta/CD19-depleted stem cell transplant. The origin of the receptors is a male patient younger than 18 who had a stem cell transplant for acute lymphoblastic leukemia, so the T cells may come from the graft donor.

V and J are TRBV5-6 and TRBJ2-5; 11 bases line up with TRBD2. J gave up 2 bases and V 6 bases, and 6 bases lay outside the gene matches. Germline assignment: CDR1 SGHDT and CDR2 YYEEEE. The CDR3 spans 15 residues. The DNA of the CDR3 is TGTGCCAGCAACCGACGACTAGCGGGACAAGAGACCCAGTACTTC. It specifies CASNRRLAGQETQYF.

The chain recombines TRBV20-1 with TRBJ2-2, with 9 bases fitting TRBD2. The CDR3 covers 15 residues. The junction had 7 bases not matched to a gene; V was cut back by 3 bases and J by 5 bases. From germline, CDR1 is DFQATT and CDR2 SNEGSKA (reference sequence). The CDR3 reads CSASILAGPTGELFF. The DNA of the CDR3 is TGCAGTGCTAGTATCCTAGCGGGACCTACCGGGGAGCTGTTTTTT.

This clonotype was seen more than once but under ten times. J is TRBJ1-4 and V is TRBV29-1; 8 bases are shared with TRBD1. V lost 4 bases, J lost 8 bases, and 3 bases stayed unmatched. This CDR3 is built from 12 residues. CDR1 and CDR2 (germline): SQVTM, ANQGSEA. The CDR3 loop is CSVGQGIEKLFF. The CDR3, as DNA: TGCAGCGTTGGACAGGGGATCGAAAAACTGTTTTTT.

V usage is TRBV10-3 and J usage is TRBJ1-5; 8 nucleotides match TRBD1. This CDR3 has 15 amino acids. Germline assignment: CDR1 ENHRY and CDR2 SYGVKD. J gave up 5 bases and V 2 bases, and 5 bases lay outside the gene matches. The CDR3 loop reads CAISEGGTGYQPQHF. CDR3 nucleotide sequence: TGTGCCATCAGTGAGGGGGGGACAGGATATCAGCCCCAGCATTTT.

The V gene is TRBV29-1, the J gene TRBJ1-4; D remains ambiguous. Germline values: CDR1 SQVTM, CDR2 ANQGSEA. The CDR3 is made up of 11 amino acids. CDR3 sequence reads: CTGQFNEKLFF. The CDR3 coding sequence is TGCACCGGCCAGTTCAATGAAAAACTGTTTTTT.

The chain employs TRBV19 and TRBJ1-2; D gene unclear. The CDR3 is made up of 13 amino acids. Trimming stripped 6 bases from V and 0 bases from J, with 8 bases between. The germline gives CDR1 LNHDA, CDR2 SQIVND (reference sequence). The CDR3 protein is CASRTGSNYGYTF. The CDR3 DNA is TGTGCCAGTAGGACGGGGTCTAACTATGGCTACACCTTC.

This clonotype appeared many times. The genes are TRBV29-1 and TRBJ2-5, with 8 bases identical to TRBD2. V lost 7 bases to trimming and J lost 0 bases; unmatched junction nucleotides: 10. Germline CDR1 is SQVTM and CDR2 is ANQGSEA. The CDR3 spans 15 residues. The DNA for the CDR3 is TGCAGCGGAGGGCCTAGCGGGCCTTACCAAGAGACCCAGTACTTC. It is translated as CSGGPSGPYQETQYF.

The chain employs TRBV2 and TRBJ2-3; TRBD1 aligns across 8 bases. Germline-derived CDR1 and CDR2 are SNHLY and FYNNEI. This CDR3 region has 14 residues. The trim removed 6 bases at V and 3 bases at J, leaving 5 bases unmatched. CDR3 residues: CASRSDRVTDTQYF. The CDR3 bases are TGTGCCAGCAGGTCGGACAGGGTAACAGATACGCAGTATTTT.

This clonotype was observed a handful of times. This chain uses TRBV27 with TRBJ2-7; tentatively, D is TRBD1 or TRBD2 (5 bases each). V was cut by 10 bases and J by 1 base, with 14 bases left in between. CDR1 is MNHEY, CDR2 SMNVEV, per germline (reference sequence). This CDR3 region has 13 residues. CDR3 protein: CAIGTGGSYEQYF. In DNA, the CDR3 is TGTGCCATCGGTACTGGGGGTTCCTACGAGCAGTACTTC.

The rearrangement joins TRBV9 to TRBJ2-4, with 13 bases that match TRBD2. The trim removed 0 bases at V and 7 bases at J, leaving 4 bases unmatched. Germline V gene lookup returns CDR1 SGDLS and CDR2 YYNGEE. The CDR3 covers 16 residues. CDR3 in DNA: TGTGCCAGCAGCGTAGGACTAGCGGGAGGCGGGAACATTCAGTACTTC. This codes for CASSVGLAGGGNIQYF.